This T cell receptor (beta chain) was observed in a study of blood T cell repertoires in COVID-19. In the study overall: Specimens from acute and convalescent COVID-19 originated in the United States, Italy and Spain. The analysed material was cDNA or gDNA that came from T cells, B-cell-depleted T cells, or PBMCs.

In the original workflow: Estimation of nucleated cell counts was performed using reference gene primer amplification. TCRdb's copy holds only in-frame clones and misses some; the assay was immunoSEQ multiplex PCR. V, J and clone size reflect that table, while D and trimming were determined from the DNA. This table has 200,000 to 250,000 clones, around nine tenths appearing once. This TCR was sampled from a woman aged 70-85 years with active or convalescent COVID-19. Sequenced material: peripheral blood.

Here the CDR3 reads CASSDRGRGWDIQYF. The CDR3 region has the DNA TGTGCCAGCAGCGACAGGGGAAGGGGTTGGGACATTCAGTACTTC. The chain joins TRBV14 to TRBJ2-4; TRBD1 matches 8 bases. CDR3 length equals 15 residues. The germline V gene encodes CDR1 SGHDN and CDR2 FVKESK. J gave up 8 bases and V 5 bases, and 11 bases lay outside the gene matches.